The present entry profiles one TCR beta chain with its context. The data were obtained in a study of blood T cell repertoires in COVID-19. Turning to the study itself: Both acute and convalescent COVID-19 samples were obtained from the United States, Italy and Spain.

Source study methods: Estimated nucleated cell counts came from reference gene primer amplification. The table came from immunoSEQ multiplex PCR; TCRdb's copy has only in-frame clones and leaves some out. Clone size and the V and J calls come from that table; the DNA yielded D and trimming. The sample consists of some 42,000 clones, 85% of them appearing once. V shed 3 bases, J shed 7 bases, and the junction held 9 bases outside the gene matches. The germline V gene has CDR1 LGHNA and CDR2 YSLEER. The CDR3 has 16 residues. The material sequenced was peripheral blood. This TCR came from a man between 50 and 59 years old with active COVID-19. The J gene is TRBJ2-1, the V gene TRBV4-3; 10 bases map to TRBD2. The CDR3 here is CASSHEAGGLLNEQFF. The CDR3 DNA follows: TGCGCCAGCAGCCACGAAGCGGGAGGGCTATTGAATGAGCAGTTCTTC.